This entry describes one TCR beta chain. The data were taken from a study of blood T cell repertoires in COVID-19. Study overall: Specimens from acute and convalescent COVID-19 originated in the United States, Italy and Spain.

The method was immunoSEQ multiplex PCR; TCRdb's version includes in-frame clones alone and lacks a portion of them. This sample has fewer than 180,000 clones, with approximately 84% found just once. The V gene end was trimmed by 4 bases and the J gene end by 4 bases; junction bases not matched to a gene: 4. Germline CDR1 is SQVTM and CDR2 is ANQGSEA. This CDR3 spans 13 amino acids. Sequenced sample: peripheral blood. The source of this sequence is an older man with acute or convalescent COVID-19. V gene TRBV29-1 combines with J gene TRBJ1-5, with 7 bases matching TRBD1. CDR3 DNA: TGCAGCGTTGCAGGGGGAACAAATCAGCCCCAGCATTTT. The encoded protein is CSVAGGTNQPQHF.